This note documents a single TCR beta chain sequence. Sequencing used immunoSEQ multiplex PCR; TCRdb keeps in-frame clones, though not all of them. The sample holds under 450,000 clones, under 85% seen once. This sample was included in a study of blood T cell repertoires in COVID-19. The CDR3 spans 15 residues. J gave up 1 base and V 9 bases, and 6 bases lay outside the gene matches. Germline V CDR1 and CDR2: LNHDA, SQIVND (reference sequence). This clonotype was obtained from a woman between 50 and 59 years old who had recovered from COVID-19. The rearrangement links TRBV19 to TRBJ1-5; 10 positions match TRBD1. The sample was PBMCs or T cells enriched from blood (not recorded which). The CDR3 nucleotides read TGTGCCAGCAAACGACAGGGGGCGAGCAATCAGCCCCAGCATTTT. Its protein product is CASKRQGASNQPQHF.